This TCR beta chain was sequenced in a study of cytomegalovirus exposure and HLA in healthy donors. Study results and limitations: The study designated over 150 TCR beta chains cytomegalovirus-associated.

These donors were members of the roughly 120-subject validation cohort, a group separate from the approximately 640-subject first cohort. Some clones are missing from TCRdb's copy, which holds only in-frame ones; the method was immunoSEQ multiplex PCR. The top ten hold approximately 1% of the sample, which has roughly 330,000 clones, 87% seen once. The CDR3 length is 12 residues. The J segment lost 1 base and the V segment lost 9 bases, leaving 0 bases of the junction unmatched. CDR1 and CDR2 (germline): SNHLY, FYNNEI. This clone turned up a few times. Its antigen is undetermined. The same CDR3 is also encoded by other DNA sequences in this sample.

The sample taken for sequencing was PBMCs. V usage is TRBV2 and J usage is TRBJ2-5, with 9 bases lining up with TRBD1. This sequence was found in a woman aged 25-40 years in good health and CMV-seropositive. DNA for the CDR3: TGTGCCAGGGGACAGGGCCAAGAGACCCAGTACTTC. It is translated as CARGQGQETQYF.